These 26 T cell receptor beta chains were sequenced from one sample in a study of Graves' ophthalmopathy and Graves' hyperthyroidism. RNA transcripts provided the template for amplifying TCR beta CDR3 regions. First-round RT-PCR employed HTBI primers, with a second-round multiplex PCR after it. TCRdb re-called the multiplex PCR reads through MiXCR, storing one row per CDR3 protein. The data show about 660,000 distinct CDR3 sequences, over 40% seen once. Sequencing was done on a sample of peripheral blood. The receptors here all came from an adult man with Graves' ophthalmopathy.

Comment on this clonotype: A read error is possible here, since a much larger clone lies one base away. The chain employs TRBV7-8 and TRBJ1-2; D uncertain. Per germline, CDR1 SGHVS and CDR2 FQNEAQ. The CDR3 is 12 amino acids. The CDR3 reads CASSQDRHGCTF. CDR3 in DNA: TGTGCCAGCAGCCAAGATAGACATGGCTGCACCTTC. The full variable domain, rest sourced from reference TRBV7-8 and TRBJ1-2, is GAGVSQSPRYKVAKRGQDVALRCDPISGHVSLFWYQQALGQGPEFLTYFQNEAQLDKSGLPSDRFFAERPEGSVSTLKIQRTQQEDSAVYLCASSQDRHGCTFGSGTRLTVV.

The V gene is TRBV6-5, the J gene TRBJ1-1; D remains ambiguous. The germline V and J ends were trimmed by 8 bases and 1 base, with 17 bases remaining between them. The CDR3 is made up of 15 amino acids. Germline V gene data show CDR1 as MNHEY and CDR2 as SVGAGI. CDR3 protein: CASLRTIRGNTEAFF. DNA of the CDR3: TGTGCCAGCCTCAGAACGATTCGGGGGAACACTGAAGCTTTCTTT.

At least ten counts were recorded for this clonotype. The chain uses TRBV12-3 or TRBV12-4 and TRBJ2-7, with 9 bases that match TRBD1. This CDR3 contains 16 residues. Unmatched junction bases numbered 8, after V lost 3 bases and J lost 2 bases. The CDR3 DNA is TGTGCCAGCAGTTTTCCAGACCGGGACAGGGCCTACGAGCAGTACTTC. Its translation is CASSFPDRDRAYEQYF.

At least ten counts were recorded for this clonotype. The chain employs TRBV5-1 and TRBJ2-7, with D perhaps TRBD1 or TRBD2 (5 bases each). CDR3 size: 14 residues. Germline V gene data show CDR1 as SGHRS and CDR2 as YFSETQ. V was clipped by 4 bases and J by 2 bases, with 13 bases between them. CDR3 nucleotides: TGCGCCAGCAGCGATAGGACGGGACCCTACGAGCAGTACTTC. Its translation: CASSDRTGPYEQYF. Full variable domain (remainder filled in from reference TRBV5-1 and TRBJ2-7): KAGVTQTPRYLIKTRGQQVTLSCSPISGHRSVSWYQQTPGQGLQFLFEYFSETQRNKGNFPGRFSGRQFSNSRSEMNVSTLELGDSALYLCASSDRTGPYEQYFGPGTRLTVT.

The rearrangement links TRBV19 to TRBJ1-4; the match to TRBD1 covers 12 bases. This CDR3 contains 17 residues. Trimming removed 5 bases from V and 10 bases from J; junction bases left unmatched: 14. CDR1 and CDR2 from the germline V gene are LNHDA and SQIVND (reference sequence). The DNA of the CDR3 is TGTGCCAGTAGTGCTCCTCCGACCGGGACAGGGGGCGGAAAACTGTTTTTT. Encoded protein: CASSAPPTGTGGGKLFF.

Many counts were recorded for this clonotype. V usage is TRBV9 and J usage is TRBJ2-7; TRBD2 agrees at 7 bases. The CDR3 has 12 residues. Germline CDR1 and CDR2: SGDLS and YYNGEE. J gave up 7 bases and V 1 base, and 2 bases lay outside the gene matches. In DNA, the CDR3 is TGTGCCAGCAGCGTAAGGGAGGGTGAGCAGTACTTC. Translation: CASSVREGEQYF.

The CDR3 here is CASTTLGDSQPQHF. In DNA form, the CDR3 reads TGTGCCAGTACCACCCTAGGGGATTCGCAGCCCCAGCATTTT. The chain joins TRBV19 to TRBJ1-5, with a tentative D call TRBD1 (5 bases). The CDR3 loop spans 14 amino acids. CDR1 is LNHDA and CDR2 is SQIVND in the germline V gene (reference sequence). Trimming took off 7 bases at V and 7 bases at J, with 17 bases between the two ends.

The chain combines TRBV2 with TRBJ2-3, with D unclear. CDR3 size: 13 residues. The germline V gene encodes CDR1 SNHLY and CDR2 FYNNEI. Trimming removed 6 bases at V and 2 bases at J, with 9 bases between. CDR3 amino acids: CASRRTATDTQYF. CDR3 coding DNA: TGTGCCAGCAGGCGCACAGCCACAGATACGCAGTATTTT.

The chain is built from TRBV9 and TRBJ1-5, with 7 bases matching TRBD1. The CDR3 is made up of 15 amino acids. Germline V CDR1 and CDR2: SGDLS, YYNGEE. The V segment lost 0 bases and the J segment 3 bases; nucleotides outside the gene matches: 3. CDR3 loop: CASSVAGQFNQPQHF. Here the CDR3 DNA reads TGTGCCAGCAGCGTAGCGGGACAGTTCAATCAGCCCCAGCATTTT.

The chain carries TRBV29-1 and TRBJ1-1; D ambiguous. The CDR3 runs to 14 residues. CDR1 and CDR2 (germline): SQVTM, ANQGSEA. V shed 8 bases and J shed 1 base, with 17 bases lying between them. Written as DNA, the CDR3 is TGCAGCAGTGCCTGGACGGTGCGGAACACTGAAGCTTTCTTT. Residues: CSSAWTVRNTEAFF.

The V gene is TRBV25-1, the J gene TRBJ1-2, with a tentative D call TRBD1 (6 bases). This CDR3 is 13 amino acids long. Germline V gene lookup returns CDR1 MGHDK and CDR2 SYGVNS. CDR3 DNA sequence: TGTGCTCCCGAGGGGGGGATGGAGTATGGCTACACCTTC. Its protein product is CAPEGGMEYGYTF.

The rearrangement links TRBV29-1 to TRBJ1-2, with TRBD1 identical over 10 bases. Trimming removed 8 bases from V and 6 bases from J; junction bases left unmatched: 9. Per germline, CDR1 SQVTM and CDR2 ANQGSEA. There are 13 residues in the CDR3. In nucleotides, the CDR3 is TGCAGCTTGGGGCCCGGACAGGGGGATGGCTACACCTTC. This encodes CSLGPGQGDGYTF.

This clonotype was seen at least ten times. The rearrangement uses TRBV6-6 and TRBJ1-1; TRBD1 aligns across 9 bases. Germline trimming cut 5 bases from V and 0 bases from J; bases unmatched to any gene: 10. The CDR3 consists of 17 residues. Germline loops: CDR1 MNHNY, CDR2 SVGAGI (reference sequence). In DNA, the CDR3 is TGTGCCAGCAGTAGGGGACAGGGAGGTGGCGTGAACACTGAAGCTTTCTTT. Its translation: CASSRGQGGGVNTEAFF.

The sample holds many counts of this clonotype. V gene TRBV7-9 combines with J gene TRBJ2-6, with TRBD1 identical over 8 bases. This CDR3 spans 16 amino acids. V was clipped by 3 bases and J by 2 bases; unmatched bases: 3. Germline values: CDR1 SEHNR, CDR2 FQNEAQ (reference sequence). The CDR3 DNA is TGTGCCAGCAGCTTTCGGACAGGGACTGGGGCCAACGTCCTGACTTTC. Its translation: CASSFRTGTGANVLTF.

The CDR3 DNA is TGTGCCACCAGCAGACGGACAGGGGCCTTAGGTTCACCCCTCCACTTT. Translated, it gives CATSRRTGALGSPLHF. The rearrangement links TRBV15 to TRBJ1-6; TRBD1 matches 9 bases. Germline CDR1 and CDR2: LNHNV and YYDKDF (reference sequence). Losses at the gene ends were 2 bases for V and 9 bases for J; bases not matched to a gene: 8. There are 16 residues in the CDR3.

The chain recombines TRBV19 with TRBJ1-1, with 7 bases lining up with TRBD1. Germline CDR1 and CDR2: LNHDA and SQIVND (reference sequence). Trimming removed 3 bases from V and 7 bases from J; junction bases left unmatched: 5. This CDR3 spans 13 amino acids. CDR3 sequence reads: CASSINRGVEAFF. The DNA for the CDR3 is TGTGCCAGTAGTATCAACAGGGGCGTTGAAGCTTTCTTT. The full variable domain, with the rest looked up from reference TRBV19 and TRBJ1-1, is DGGITQSPKYLFRKEGQNVTLSCEQNLNHDAMYWYRQDPGQGLRLIYYSQIVNDFQKGDIAEGYSVSREKKESFPLTVTSAQKNPTAFYLCASSINRGVEAFFGQGTRLTVV.

This clonotype was recorded at least ten times. This chain links TRBV7-9 with TRBJ2-7, with 10 bases lining up with TRBD2. V lost 0 bases, J lost 7 bases, and 6 bases stayed unmatched. CDR3 length: 15 residues. Germline CDR1 reads SEHNR; CDR2 reads FQNEAQ (reference sequence). For the CDR3, the DNA is TGTGCCAGCAGCTTAGCGTCCAGCGGGAGGGTTGAGCAGTACTTC. Translated: CASSLASSGRVEQYF.

About this clonotype itself: A much larger clone differs from this one at a single base, so this may be a read error. The chain links TRBV9 to TRBJ2-7, with D possibly being TRBD2 (5 bases). Trimming took 3 bases from V and 6 from J, leaving 13 bases between them. The CDR3 contains 13 residues. Germline V lookup: CDR1 SGDLS, CDR2 YYNGEE. The CDR3 is CASSGRESGEQYF. The CDR3 nucleotides are TGTGCCAGCAGCGGACGGGAATCGGGCGAGCAGTACTTC.

V usage is TRBV10-3 and J usage is TRBJ1-2; 8 bases align to TRBD1. The trim removed 5 bases at V and 7 bases at J, leaving 6 bases unmatched. Germline lookup yields CDR1 ENHRY and CDR2 SYGVKD. CDR3 size: 13 residues. CDR3 bases: TGTGCCATCAGTAGAACAGGGGGTAGTGGCTACACCTTC. This gives the protein CAISRTGGSGYTF.

The genes are TRBV2 and TRBJ2-7, with TRBD2 matching over 15 bases. Trimming cost V 8 bases and J 5 bases; bases outside gene matches: 7. Germline V gene data show CDR1 as SNHLY and CDR2 as FYNNEI. CDR3 size: 15 residues. The DNA of the CDR3 is TGTGCCAGCTCACCGGGACTAGCGGGGGGCCACGAGCAGTACTTC. Protein: CASSPGLAGGHEQYF.

V is TRBV30 and J is TRBJ1-2; D unresolved. Trimming removed 0 bases from V and 1 base from J, with 12 bases in between. This CDR3 is built from 15 residues. Germline assignment: CDR1 GTSNPN and CDR2 SVGIG (reference sequence). CDR3 amino acids: CAWSVPGNVNYGYTF. DNA for the CDR3: TGTGCCTGGAGTGTACCCGGAAATGTTAACTATGGCTACACCTTC.

This clonotype has at least ten counts. The rearrangement uses TRBV7-2 and TRBJ2-7, with TRBD1 matching over 7 bases. Unmatched junction bases numbered 8, after V lost 5 bases and J lost 4 bases. The CDR3 contains 14 residues. Germline CDR1 is SGHTA and CDR2 is FQGNSA. CDR3 nucleotide sequence: TGTGCCAGCAGCGTCCGGGACAGAGCTTACGAGCAGTACTTC. Amino acids: CASSVRDRAYEQYF.

This clonotype was seen many times. The chain is built from TRBV7-2 and TRBJ1-1; D is uncertain. Germline V gene sequence: CDR1 SGHTA, CDR2 FQGNSA. The CDR3 spans 13 residues. V shed 5 bases and J shed 1 base, with 8 bases lying between them. The CDR3 sequence: CASSMDGNTEAFF. In nucleotides, the CDR3 is TGTGCCAGCAGCATGGACGGGAACACTGAAGCTTTCTTT.

This clonotype was counted ten times or more. The V call is TRBV7-8, the J call TRBJ1-6, with 9 bases that match TRBD1. J was trimmed by 4 bases and V by 4 bases; bases with no gene match: 11. Germline CDR1 and CDR2: SGHVS and FQNEAQ. The CDR3 is made up of 18 amino acids. The CDR3 loop reads CASSSGIPGQGYNSPLHF. CDR3 nucleotide sequence: TGTGCCAGCAGCTCGGGCATCCCGGGACAGGGTTATAATTCACCCCTCCACTTT.

The chain combines TRBV6-2 or TRBV6-3 with TRBJ2-7; unclear D gene. Germline-derived CDR1 and CDR2 are MNHEY and SVGEGT. The CDR3 loop spans 11 amino acids. V lost 10 bases to trimming and J lost 2 bases, with 9 bases between them. CDR3 DNA sequence: TGTGCCATCTCAAATCCCTACGAGCAGTACTTC. Protein: CAISNPYEQYF.

Many counts were recorded for this clonotype. The chain carries TRBV12-3 or TRBV12-4 and TRBJ2-5, with 7 bases lining up with TRBD1. The CDR3 has 14 residues. J gave up 4 bases and V 3 bases, and 5 bases lay outside the gene matches. CDR3 sequence (DNA): TGTGCCAGCAGTTTTATACAGGGGAGAGAGACCCAGTACTTC. It translates to CASSFIQGRETQYF.